A selection of T cell receptor beta chains follows, all from one sample in a study of cytomegalovirus exposure and HLA in healthy donors. Only in-frame clones appear in the TCRdb table, and some are missing; sequencing was by immunoSEQ multiplex PCR. The repertoire holds roughly 200,000 clones, with roughly four fifths as singletons. The material sequenced was PBMCs. Receptor source: a woman in her 30s in good health and CMV-seropositive. Both conserved end residues are part of each CDR3. D genes are given only for firm matches. Expanded clones get a size class; other rows say once, few or many, or leave the size out.

v_call,clone_size,j_call,d_call,cdr3_nt,cdr3_aa
TRBV27,-,TRBJ2-7,TRBD2,TGTGCCAGCAGTGGGTTGAGAGCGGGAGATCACGAGCAGTACTTC,CASSGLRAGDHEQYF
TRBV18,-,TRBJ2-6,-,TGTGCCAGCACTACCCCCGTCTCTGGGGCCAACGTCCTGACTTTC,CASTTPVSGANVLTF
TRBV4-3,-,TRBJ1-5,TRBD1,TGCGCCAGCAGCCCAGGGTGGACAGGTGACCAGCCCCAGCATTTT,CASSPGWTGDQPQHF
TRBV7-2,-,TRBJ2-7,TRBD1,TGTGCCAGCAGCTTTTCTGGGACAGACCCCTACGAGCAGTACTTC,CASSFSGTDPYEQYF
TRBV15,-,TRBJ1-5,-,TGTGCCACCAGCAGAGACGGGGGAAATAGCAATCAGCCCCAGCATTTT,CATSRDGGNSNQPQHF
TRBV21-1,-,TRBJ2-1,-,TGTGCCAGCAGCAAAGTGGGGGGGGGCTACGGTGAGCAGTTCTTC,CASSKVGGGYGEQFF
TRBV10-3,-,TRBJ1-1,TRBD1,TGTGCCATCAGTGCCCGGGACAGGGGGCAAGACACTGAAGCTTTCTTT,CAISARDRGQDTEAFF
TRBV30,once,TRBJ1-2,-,TGTGCCTGGACAAAACATGGCAGCTACACCTTC,CAWTKHGSYTF
TRBV4-1,few,TRBJ1-1,-,TGCGCCAGCAGCCCCAGCGGGGGAAGGTACACTGAAGCTTTCTTT,CASSPSGGRYTEAFF
TRBV5-6,-,TRBJ2-7,TRBD1,TGTGCCAGCAGCTTACCGGGACAGGGACTTACCTACGAGCAGTACTTC,CASSLPGQGLTYEQYF
TRBV5-1,once,TRBJ2-3,-,TGCGCCAGCAGTCCCTATTCGGATACGCAGTATTTT,CASSPYSDTQYF
TRBV29-1,-,TRBJ1-2,TRBD1,TGCAGCGTTGACCGGGACAGGGATCTTTATGGCTACACCTTC,CSVDRDRDLYGYTF
TRBV15,-,TRBJ1-1,-,TGTGCCACCAGCAGAGACGGTATAAACCAAGCTTTCTTT,CATSRDGINQAFF
TRBV7-9,-,TRBJ2-1,-,TGTGCCAGCACCCCGATGGGGGGGGCGCGCAATGAGCAGTTCTTC,CASTPMGGARNEQFF
TRBV11-3,few,TRBJ2-1,TRBD1,TGTGCCAGCAGCTCGGACGGACAGGGTTGGAATGAGCAGTTCTTC,CASSSDGQGWNEQFF
TRBV30,once,TRBJ2-2,-,TGTGCCTGGAGAGGAGGCGGCTATATCACCGGGGAGCTGTTTTTT,CAWRGGGYITGELFF
TRBV7-6,-,TRBJ2-2,-,TGTGCCAGCAGCTTAGACAGGGACGCCGGGGAGCTGTTTTTT,CASSLDRDAGELFF
TRBV4-3,once,TRBJ2-3,TRBD2,TGCGCCAGCAGCCAAGATTGGGGTAGCGGGACCCATAGCACAGATACGCAGTATTTT,CASSQDWGSGTHSTDTQYF
TRBV7-7,-,TRBJ2-5,-,TGTGCTAGCAGCTTAGGTGGCACGGAGACCCAGTACTTC,CASSLGGTETQYF
TRBV6-4,-,TRBJ2-3,-,TGTGCCAGCAGTGACTATCCGGGTACCGGAATAGATACGCAGTATTTT,CASSDYPGTGIDTQYF
TRBV9,-,TRBJ1-6,TRBD1,TGTGCCAGCAGCGCCAGGGACAGGGACAATTCACCCCTCCACTTT,CASSARDRDNSPLHF
TRBV2,-,TRBJ2-7,TRBD1,TGTGCAGGGGGACAGCAGTCCTACGAGCAGTACTTC,CAGGQQSYEQYF
TRBV7-6,once,TRBJ2-7,TRBD1,TGTGCCAGCTCCGGGACAGGGGGCGAGCAGTACTTC,CASSGTGGEQYF
TRBV7-2,-,TRBJ2-1,TRBD2,TGTGCCAGCAGCACCCGGGGACTAGCGGGAGCTAGGAATGAGCAGTTCTTC,CASSTRGLAGARNEQFF
TRBV5-1,once,TRBJ2-3,-,TGCGCCAGCAGCTTTTCCCAGTACACAGATACGCAGTATTTT,CASSFSQYTDTQYF
TRBV4-3,-,TRBJ2-7,TRBD1,TGCGCCAGCAGCCAAGGGGACAGGGACGCCTACGAGCAGTACTTC,CASSQGDRDAYEQYF
TRBV4-2,-,TRBJ2-3,TRBD2,TGTGCCAGCAGCCAGTCTATCGGCGGGGGGCCGGGCACAGATACGCAGTATTTT,CASSQSIGGGPGTDTQYF
TRBV28,once,TRBJ1-2,TRBD1,TGTGCCAGCAGTTTACGGACAGGGTCATATGGCTACACCTTC,CASSLRTGSYGYTF
TRBV7-8,once,TRBJ2-5,TRBD2,TGTGCCAGCAGCTTATTCCCGGGACTAGAGGGGACCCAGTACTTC,CASSLFPGLEGTQYF
TRBV30,-,TRBJ1-4,TRBD1,TGTGCCTGGAGTAATGGGGGACAGGCTAATGAAAAACTGTTTTTT,CAWSNGGQANEKLFF
TRBV19,-,TRBJ1-1,-,TGTGGATCGGACCCGAACAGGGCGAGGGGCACTGAAGCTTTCTTT,CGSDPNRARGTEAFF
TRBV29-1,once,TRBJ2-3,-,TGCAGCGTTGTACCCGGAGGTTTTAGCACAGATACGCAGTATTTT,CSVVPGGFSTDTQYF
TRBV7-9,-,TRBJ1-2,-,TGTGCCAGCAGCTTGGGCGTCCAGTATGGCTACACCTTC,CASSLGVQYGYTF
TRBV28,-,TRBJ1-2,-,TGTGCCAGCAAACCGGACAGCCCCCGGGATGGCTACACCTTC,CASKPDSPRDGYTF
TRBV2,-,TRBJ2-3,TRBD2,TGTGCCAGCAGTGGACTAGCGGGAGGGCTACATACGCAGTATTTT,CASSGLAGGLHTQYF
TRBV28,few,TRBJ1-2,TRBD1,TGTGCCAGCAGGGGGACAGGGCATGGCTACACCTTC,CASRGTGHGYTF
TRBV29-1,once,TRBJ2-3,-,TGCAGCGCCACAGGAGGGACAGATACGCAGTATTTT,CSATGGTDTQYF
TRBV5-4,-,TRBJ2-7,TRBD2,TGTGCCAGCAGCTTGGCGGGAGGGGCCTACGAGCAGTACTTC,CASSLAGGAYEQYF
TRBV11-3,-,TRBJ2-3,TRBD2,TGTGCCAGCAGCCCCGGGACTAGCGTTACAGATACGCAGTATTTT,CASSPGTSVTDTQYF
TRBV30,once,TRBJ2-1,TRBD2,TGTGCCTGGAGTTTTAGCGGGGGGGTTTACAATGAGCAGTTCTTC,CAWSFSGGVYNEQFF
TRBV15,once,TRBJ2-5,TRBD2,TGTGCCACCACAGGAGCGGGAGTGAAGGAGACCCAGTACTTC,CATTGAGVKETQYF
TRBV6-6,few,TRBJ1-4,TRBD1,TGTGCCAGCAGCTTCCCTGGACAGGGAGGTGAAAAACTGTTTTTT,CASSFPGQGGEKLFF
TRBV5-1,-,TRBJ2-1,TRBD2,TGCGCCAGCAGCTTGGTAGTCCCTAGCGGAGTCAATGAGCAGTTCTTC,CASSLVVPSGVNEQFF